One and the same sample provided the 12 T cell receptor beta chains below, sequenced in a study of cytomegalovirus exposure and HLA in healthy donors. Profiling relied on immunoSEQ multiplex PCR, and the TCRdb table lists in-frame clones only, not all of them. The repertoire holds about 190,000 clones, with 86% as singletons. Sequencing was done on a sample of PBMCs. The receptors originated from a woman aged 18 to 35 in good health and CMV-seronegative.

The chain carries TRBV7-9 and TRBJ2-7, with 9 bases fitting TRBD1. The CDR3 runs 14 residues. Trimming at V came to 5 bases and at J to 4 bases, leaving 6 bases not matched to a gene. CDR1 is SEHNR, CDR2 FQNEAQ, per germline (reference sequence). CDR3 DNA sequence: TGTGCCAGCAGCGGACAGGGGAGAAGTTACGAGCAGTACTTC. This gives the protein CASSGQGRSYEQYF.

This sequence joins TRBV7-6 and TRBJ1-1; possibly TRBD1 for D (5 bases). The CDR3 covers 15 residues. Germline V lookup: CDR1 SGHVS, CDR2 FNYEAQ. Trimming removed 3 bases at V and 3 bases at J, with 14 bases between. In DNA form, the CDR3 reads TGTGCCAGCAGCTTCCCGGGGCGGGGTGACACTGAAGCTTTCTTT. This codes for CASSFPGRGDTEAFF.

V gene TRBV29-1 combines with J gene TRBJ2-5; possibly TRBD1 for D (5 bases). The germline V gene encodes CDR1 SQVTM and CDR2 ANQGSEA. Trimming stripped 4 bases from V and 1 base from J, with 10 bases between. The CDR3 is 13 amino acids. The CDR3 DNA reads as TGCAGCGTTGTTGGGGCAGCCCAAGAGACCCAGTACTTC. Amino acids: CSVVGAAQETQYF.

The count of this clone is one. The V and J genes are TRBV7-2 and TRBJ2-5; 8 bases are shared with TRBD2. J was trimmed by 5 bases and V by 5 bases; bases with no gene match: 7. This CDR3 comprises 14 residues. Germline CDR1 and CDR2: SGHTA and FQGNSA. CDR3 in amino acids: CASSDGLAGETQYF. In DNA form, the CDR3 reads TGTGCCAGCAGCGATGGACTAGCTGGGGAGACCCAGTACTTC.

The chain couples TRBV6-4 to TRBJ2-1; 15 bases map to TRBD2. V dropped 5 bases and J dropped 6; count of bases not matched to a gene: 8. The CDR3 consists of 17 residues. Germline-derived CDR1 and CDR2 are MRHNA and SNTAGT. CDR3: CASSRGTSGGPLNEQFF. The CDR3 DNA reads as TGTGCCAGCAGTAGAGGGACTAGCGGGGGGCCTCTCAATGAGCAGTTCTTC.

The gene calls are TRBV6-1 and TRBJ1-1; 8 bases agree with TRBD1. Trimming at V came to 3 bases and at J to 6 bases, leaving 9 bases not matched to a gene. Germline V CDR1 and CDR2: MNHNS, SASEGT. This CDR3 has 15 amino acids. The CDR3 region is CASSDRTGILAEAFF. DNA of the CDR3: TGTGCCAGCAGTGACCGGACAGGGATTTTGGCTGAAGCTTTCTTT.

This clone was picked up a small number of times. The CDR3 loop reads CRPQGGTEAFF. CDR3 nucleotide sequence: TGCAGACCACAGGGAGGGACTGAAGCTTTCTTT. The chain is built from TRBV20-1 and TRBJ1-1; a weak D match, TRBD1 (6 bases). CDR3 length: 11 residues. Germline lookup yields CDR1 DFQATT and CDR2 SNEGSKA (reference sequence).

This clone was counted once. The chain combines TRBV19 with TRBJ2-1, with D unresolved. The germline CDR1 and CDR2 sequences are LNHDA and SQIVND (reference sequence). Trimming cost V 1 base and J 9 bases, with 10 bases left between them. There are 13 residues in the CDR3. This chain's CDR3 is CASSIVLRSEQFF. The CDR3 DNA is TGTGCCAGTAGTATAGTTCTACGAAGTGAGCAGTTCTTC. Filled out from reference TRBV19 and TRBJ2-1, the complete variable domain reads DGGITQSPKYLFRKEGQNVTLSCEQNLNHDAMYWYRQDPGQGLRLIYYSQIVNDFQKGDIAEGYSVSREKKESFPLTVTSAQKNPTAFYLCASSIVLRSEQFFGPGTRLTVL.

The chain has TRBV14 and TRBJ2-7, with TRBD2 as a possible D gene (5 bases). Looked up from germline, CDR1 is SGHDN and CDR2 is FVKESK. The CDR3 is 13 residues long. The V end lost 4 bases, the J end lost 6 bases, and 13 bases lay between the germline ends. The CDR3 here is CASSLRYRGEQYF. DNA of the CDR3: TGTGCCAGCAGCCTCCGTTATCGGGGCGAGCAGTACTTC. Combining the CDR3 with reference TRBV14 and TRBJ2-7 gives the whole variable domain EAGVTQFPSHSVIEKGQTVTLRCDPISGHDNLYWYRRVMGKEIKFLLHFVKESKQDESGMPNNRFLAERTGGTYSTLKVQPAELEDSGVYFCASSLRYRGEQYFGPGTRLTVT.

The chain employs TRBV6-6 and TRBJ2-7, with a possible D match to TRBD1 (6 bases). Looked up from germline, CDR1 is MNHNY and CDR2 is SVGAGI (reference sequence). The CDR3 loop spans 14 amino acids. The V end lost 2 bases, the J end lost 2 bases, and 10 bases lay between the germline ends. The CDR3 here is CASSYGQGPYEQYF. CDR3 sequence (DNA): TGTGCCAGCAGTTACGGGCAGGGGCCCTACGAGCAGTACTTC.

This clone came up a few times. The V call is TRBV10-1, the J call TRBJ1-3, with no clear D. The CDR3 covers 14 residues. V was trimmed by 0 bases and J by 2 bases, leaving 5 bases between them. The germline gives CDR1 WNHNN, CDR2 SYGVQD (reference sequence). In DNA, the CDR3 is TGCGCCAGCAGTGAGTCAGCCGCTGGAAACACCATATATTTT. This sequence encodes CASSESAAGNTIYF.

The V call is TRBV6-1, the J call TRBJ1-5; 7 bases agree with TRBD1. The germline V gene has CDR1 MNHNS and CDR2 SASEGT. Germline trimming cut 3 bases from V and 6 bases from J; bases unmatched to any gene: 8. CDR3 length: 15 amino acids. The CDR3 protein is CASSDQGRGIQPQHF. In DNA form, the CDR3 reads TGTGCCAGCAGTGATCAGGGCAGGGGGATTCAGCCCCAGCATTTT.